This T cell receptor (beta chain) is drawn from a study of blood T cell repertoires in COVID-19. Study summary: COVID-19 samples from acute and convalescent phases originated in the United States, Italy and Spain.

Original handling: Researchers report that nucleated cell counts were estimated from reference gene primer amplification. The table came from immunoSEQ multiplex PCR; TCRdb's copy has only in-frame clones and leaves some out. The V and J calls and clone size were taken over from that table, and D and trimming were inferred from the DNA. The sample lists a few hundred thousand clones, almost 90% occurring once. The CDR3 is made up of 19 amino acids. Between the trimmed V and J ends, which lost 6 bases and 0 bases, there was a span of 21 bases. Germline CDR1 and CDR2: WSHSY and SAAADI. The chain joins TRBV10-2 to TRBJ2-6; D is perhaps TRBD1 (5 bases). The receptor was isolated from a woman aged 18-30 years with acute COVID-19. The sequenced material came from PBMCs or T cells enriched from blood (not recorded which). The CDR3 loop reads CASSASRQGVFSGANVLTF. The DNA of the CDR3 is TGCGCCAGCAGCGCCTCTAGGCAGGGTGTTTTCTCTGGGGCCAACGTCCTGACTTTC.